These 27 T cell receptor beta chains originate from one sample sequenced in a study of glioma-infiltrating T cells after dendritic cell vaccination. Repertoires were generated with immunoSEQ multiplex PCR, while TCRdb's copy carries only in-frame clones and drops some. The sample yields just over 95,000 clones, over 60% seen once. The source material was blood, sampled before dendritic cell vaccination. All receptors come from a human donor with glioblastoma.

This clone was seen a few times. The chain is built from TRBV5-4 and TRBJ1-2, with 8 bases that match TRBD1. Per the germline V gene, CDR1 is SGHNT and CDR2 is YYREEE (reference sequence). The CDR3 is made up of 14 amino acids. Trimming cost V 0 bases and J 8 bases; bases outside gene matches: 6. The CDR3 protein is CASSLVGQVMGYTF. The CDR3 nucleotides read TGTGCCAGCAGCTTGGTGGGACAGGTCATGGGCTACACCTTC.

The chain is built from TRBV12-5 and TRBJ1-5, with D unresolved. CDR1 and CDR2 (germline): LGHNT, FRNRAP. V lost 11 bases to trimming and J lost 1 base, with 21 bases between them. This CDR3 is built from 16 residues. The CDR3 is CARFLRQRLSNQPQHF. The CDR3 nucleotides are TGTGCTCGATTTCTGCGGCAGAGGTTAAGCAATCAGCCCCAGCATTTT.

The chain carries TRBV5-1 and TRBJ2-3; 10 nucleotides align to TRBD1. The CDR3 is 16 residues long. From germline, CDR1 is SGHRS and CDR2 YFSETQ. The junction had 7 bases not matched to a gene; V was cut back by 4 bases and J by 2 bases. In nucleotides, the CDR3 is TGCGCCAGCAGCAAAGGACAGGGGGTGGCCACAGATACGCAGTATTTT. Translated: CASSKGQGVATDTQYF.

This clone occurred a few times. In DNA form, the CDR3 reads TGTGCCAGCAGTGTAGGATTGACTAGCGGGAGGGCCTTCGGAGAGACCCAGTACTTC. It is translated as CASSVGLTSGRAFGETQYF. The chain couples TRBV6-1 to TRBJ2-5, with TRBD2 matching over 14 bases. This CDR3 has 19 amino acids. V lost 4 bases and J lost 4; bases outside the gene matches: 14. Germline V gene sequence: CDR1 MNHNS, CDR2 SASEGT.

As to this clone: Additional DNA sequences in this sample encode the identical CDR3. J is TRBJ2-7 and V is TRBV7-9; a possible D gene is TRBD1 (5 bases). The length of the CDR3 is 13 residues. V shed 3 bases and J shed 6 bases, with 12 bases lying between them. CDR1 and CDR2 (germline): SEHNR, FQNEAQ (reference sequence). The CDR3 spells CASSLGHSSEQYF. CDR3 DNA sequence: TGTGCCAGCAGCTTGGGGCATAGCAGCGAGCAGTACTTC.

This chain uses TRBV5-1 with TRBJ2-7; D possibly corresponds to TRBD1 (6 bases). The length of the CDR3 is 14 residues. Trimming removed 4 bases at V and 5 bases at J, with 16 bases between. Germline V gene data show CDR1 as SGHRS and CDR2 as YFSETQ. The CDR3 DNA is TGCGCCAGCAGCCCATGGACAGAGATCGACGAGCAGTACTTC. It encodes CASSPWTEIDEQYF. Full variable domain (outside the CDR3, taken from reference TRBV5-1 and TRBJ2-7): KAGVTQTPRYLIKTRGQQVTLSCSPISGHRSVSWYQQTPGQGLQFLFEYFSETQRNKGNFPGRFSGRQFSNSRSEMNVSTLELGDSALYLCASSPWTEIDEQYFGPGTRLTVT.

This sequence joins TRBV6-5 and TRBJ2-3; 8 bases align to TRBD1. Trimming at V came to 2 bases and at J to 5 bases, leaving 9 bases not matched to a gene. CDR3 length: 16 amino acids. CDR1 is MNHEY, CDR2 SVGAGI, per germline. The CDR3 region has the DNA TGTGCCAGCAGTTACGGACAGGGTTCCACTTTAGATACGCAGTATTTT. Translation gives CASSYGQGSTLDTQYF.

The genes are TRBV7-9 and TRBJ1-4; the match to TRBD1 covers 8 bases. The CDR3 runs to 14 residues. Looked up from germline, CDR1 is SEHNR and CDR2 is FQNEAQ (reference sequence). The junction had 8 bases not matched to a gene; V was cut back by 7 bases and J by 7 bases. The CDR3: CASNVGQGGEKLFF. The CDR3 DNA is TGTGCCAGCAACGTCGGACAGGGTGGTGAAAAACTGTTTTTT.

The chain uses TRBV25-1 and TRBJ2-3, with 9 bases matching TRBD1. V was clipped by 5 bases and J by 5 bases; unmatched bases: 8. CDR3 length equals 15 residues. CDR1 and CDR2 (germline): MGHDK, SYGVNS. Here the CDR3 reads CASSLQGAQQDTQYF. The CDR3 bases are TGTGCCAGCAGTCTACAGGGGGCGCAACAAGATACGCAGTATTTT.

This chain's CDR3 is CASRGRDKSTGELFF. CDR3 in DNA: TGCGCCAGCAGGGGCCGGGACAAGAGCACCGGGGAGCTGTTTTTT. The V gene is TRBV5-1, the J gene TRBJ2-2; tentatively, D is TRBD1 (6 bases). CDR1 is SGHRS, CDR2 YFSETQ, per germline. The CDR3 has 15 amino acids. V lost 5 bases to trimming and J lost 4 bases, with 15 bases between them.

J is TRBJ1-1 and V is TRBV2, with D perhaps matching TRBD1 (5 bases). V was trimmed by 2 bases and J by 3 bases, leaving 13 bases between them. There are 15 residues in the CDR3. CDR1 is SNHLY, CDR2 FYNNEI, per germline. CDR3 DNA sequence: TGTGCCAGCAGTGAACTGGGGGGAGTGGACACTGAAGCTTTCTTT. This codes for CASSELGGVDTEAFF.

This clone was counted between two and nine times. V usage is TRBV2 and J usage is TRBJ2-7; D unclear. The germline V gene has CDR1 SNHLY and CDR2 FYNNEI. The CDR3 is made up of 13 amino acids. V lost 1 base and J 2 bases, leaving 6 bases between the germline ends. The CDR3 protein is CASSEGRAYEQYF. The CDR3 DNA reads TGTGCCAGCAGTGAAGGTCGGGCCTACGAGCAGTACTTC.

This chain uses TRBV18 with TRBJ1-4; D gene ambiguous. This CDR3 has 13 amino acids. V was shortened by 3 bases and J by 8 bases, with 10 bases between the two germline ends. The germline V gene encodes CDR1 KGHSH and CDR2 LQKENI. The CDR3 here is CASSPSMEEKLFF. The CDR3 bases are TGTGCCAGCTCACCTAGCATGGAGGAAAAACTGTTTTTT.

The chain is built from TRBV30 and TRBJ1-2; D is ambiguous. The germline V and J ends were trimmed by 5 bases and 4 bases, with 17 bases remaining between them. Germline assignment: CDR1 GTSNPN and CDR2 SVGIG (reference sequence). This CDR3 contains 14 residues. The CDR3 DNA sequence: TGTGCCTGGTCTGCAGGAATTGGGTCCTATGGCTACACCTTC. This translates into CAWSAGIGSYGYTF.

DNA of the CDR3: TGTGCCAGCAGCTCGGGACAGGGGAACACCGGGGAGCTGTTTTTT. It encodes CASSSGQGNTGELFF. The rearrangement joins TRBV7-3 to TRBJ2-2, with 9 bases matching TRBD1. The ends lost 4 bases at V and 1 base at J; junction bases unmatched: 1. CDR3 length: 15 residues. CDR1 and CDR2 (germline): SGHTA, FQGTGA.

This rearrangement joins TRBV5-6 to TRBJ2-1; 12 positions agree with TRBD1. This CDR3 has 16 residues. Trimming cost V 4 bases and J 10 bases; bases outside gene matches: 12. Per germline, CDR1 SGHDT and CDR2 YYEEEE. CDR3 nucleotide sequence: TGTGCCAGCAGCGACGTTCTGGGGACAGGGGGCCTAGAGCAGTTCTTC. This encodes CASSDVLGTGGLEQFF.

V and J are TRBV23-1 and TRBJ2-6; tentative D call: TRBD1 (6 bases). TRBV23-1 qualifies as an ORF whose function is uncertain. The CDR3 is made up of 18 amino acids. The ends were cut back, 11 bases at V and 0 bases at J, with 23 bases in the middle. The CDR3 here is CAGDLRDTLISGANVLTF. As DNA, the CDR3 is TGCGCCGGAGATCTCCGGGACACACTCATCTCTGGGGCCAACGTCCTGACTTTC.

V is TRBV10-3 and J is TRBJ2-7; 9 bases map to TRBD1. Germline CDR1 ENHRY, CDR2 SYGVKD. Trimming removed 11 bases from V and 5 bases from J; junction bases left unmatched: 19. The CDR3 totals 16 residues. In DNA, the CDR3 is TGTGCCGTCTTATCGGGGGAAGGACAGGGGATTCACGAGCAGTACTTC. Translation: CAVLSGEGQGIHEQYF.

The V and J genes are TRBV5-1 and TRBJ1-2; possibly TRBD1 for D (6 bases). The CDR3 spans 15 residues. In germline, CDR1 is SGHRS, CDR2 YFSETQ. V shed 1 base and J shed 4 bases, with 14 bases lying between them. DNA for the CDR3: TGCGCCAGCAGCTTGATGGGTGACAGGATCTATGGCTACACCTTC. Translated: CASSLMGDRIYGYTF.

The V and J genes are TRBV7-2 and TRBJ1-2, with TRBD1 matching 8 bases. The V and J ends lost 4 bases and 7 bases, in that order; junction bases with no gene match: 5. Germline CDR1 and CDR2: SGHTA and FQGNSA. This CDR3 is built from 13 residues. CDR3 bases: TGTGCCAGCAGCTCCGGACAGGGACTTGGCTACACCTTC. Its protein is CASSSGQGLGYTF.

The gene calls are TRBV29-1 and TRBJ1-2; 7 nucleotides align to TRBD1. Germline V lookup: CDR1 SQVTM, CDR2 ANQGSEA. Germline trimming cut 2 bases from V and 9 bases from J; bases unmatched to any gene: 3. The CDR3 loop spans 11 amino acids. This CDR3 reads CSVEQGERYTF. Written as DNA, the CDR3 is TGCAGCGTTGAACAGGGGGAACGCTACACCTTC.

This clone was counted once. The gene calls are TRBV10-1 and TRBJ2-1; TRBD1 aligns across 8 bases. Germline assignment: CDR1 WNHNN and CDR2 SYGVQD (reference sequence). The trim removed 3 bases at V and 7 bases at J, leaving 14 bases unmatched. This CDR3 is 17 amino acids long. This CDR3 reads CASSEGLGQGIGNEQFF. In nucleotides, the CDR3 is TGCGCCAGCAGTGAAGGTTTAGGACAGGGTATTGGGAATGAGCAGTTCTTC.

The table lists this clone with a few counts. The rearrangement uses TRBV11-2 and TRBJ2-5; 13 bases align to TRBD2. V was pared by 6 bases and J by 7 bases, with 5 bases of the junction left unmatched. CDR1 SGHAT and CDR2 FQNNGV come from the germline V gene. CDR3 length equals 14 residues. CDR3 in DNA: TGTGCCAGCAGACCACTAGCGGGAGGGCGGACCCAGTACTTC. It translates to CASRPLAGGRTQYF.

This clone was seen a few times. This chain connects TRBV30 to TRBJ1-3; no definite D call. Germline CDR1 reads GTSNPN; CDR2 reads SVGIG (reference sequence). Deletions cut 3 bases from V and 0 bases from J, with 6 bases between. The CDR3 has 13 amino acids. CDR3 residues: CAWRRVSGNTIYF. The CDR3 nucleotides read TGTGCCTGGAGGAGGGTCTCTGGAAACACCATATATTTT.

The chain combines TRBV5-1 with TRBJ2-1; D is undetermined. The length of the CDR3 is 11 residues. The germline V gene has CDR1 SGHRS and CDR2 YFSETQ. The V gene lost 4 bases and the J gene lost 6 bases, with 5 bases spanning the gap. DNA of the CDR3: TGCGCCAGCAGCGTCAGCAATGAGCAGTTCTTC. It encodes CASSVSNEQFF.

The V and J genes are TRBV11-2 and TRBJ2-7; D is perhaps TRBD1 (5 bases). V lost 0 bases and J 7 bases, leaving 13 bases between the germline ends. Germline V gives CDR1 SGHAT, CDR2 FQNNGV. This CDR3 is built from 14 residues. For the CDR3, the DNA is TGTGCCAGCAGCTTAGACCCCAGGGTAGGGGAGCAGTACTTC. It is translated as CASSLDPRVGEQYF.

There are a few counts of this clone. V gene TRBV19 combines with J gene TRBJ2-3; the D is unclear. From germline, CDR1 is LNHDA and CDR2 SQIVND (reference sequence). The CDR3 covers 14 residues. Trimming pared 0 bases from V and 10 bases from J, leaving 14 bases between. CDR3 DNA sequence: TGTGCCAGTAGTATAGATTCTAGGCCGTCGGCGCAGTATTTT. This codes for CASSIDSRPSAQYF. Combining the CDR3 with reference TRBV19 and TRBJ2-3 gives the whole variable domain DGGITQSPKYLFRKEGQNVTLSCEQNLNHDAMYWYRQDPGQGLRLIYYSQIVNDFQKGDIAEGYSVSREKKESFPLTVTSAQKNPTAFYLCASSIDSRPSAQYFGPGTRLTVL.